This T cell receptor beta chain was retrieved from a study of T cell responses to AZD1222 COVID-19 vaccine. Study-wide background: Timing groups of about 4 and about 12 weeks for second doses were pooled. Study-wide findings and caveats: Clonal diversity may have been underestimated in mostly white British donors. Only a handful of AZD1222 recipients were seropositive at baseline. The span of vaccine-associated CD4 TCRs extended across spike, with dominance at 160-218 and 743-854.

In the case of this clone: Its target is unknown.

Some clones are missing from TCRdb's copy, which holds only in-frame ones; the method was immunoSEQ multiplex PCR. The sample holds about 150,000 clones; more than 85% are singletons and the top ten take about 9%. This CDR3 is 15 amino acids long. Trimming shortened V by 5 bases and J by 0 bases, and 11 bases separated the two germline ends. Germline values: CDR1 KGHSH, CDR2 LQKENI. The sequences come from peripheral blood, collected on day 0 of AZD1222 vaccination. The chain joins TRBV18 to TRBJ2-4, with a tentative D call TRBD2 (7 bases). The sequence was collected from an adult in good health. The DNA of the CDR3 is TGTGCCAGCTCATCACGGGGGGCAGCCAAAAACATTCAGTACTTC. Its protein product is CASSSRGAAKNIQYF.